This T cell receptor (beta chain) was sequenced in a study of blood T cell repertoires in COVID-19. CDR1 is GTSNPN, CDR2 SVGIG, per germline (reference sequence). The CDR3 is 14 residues long. V was pared by 2 bases and J by 7 bases, with 10 bases of the junction left unmatched. Assay used: immunoSEQ multiplex PCR; TCRdb lists only in-frame clones, some missing. Of around 380,000 clones detected, roughly 77% appear once; the ten largest clones hold more than 1%. The source material was peripheral blood. This chain links TRBV30 with TRBJ2-7; 8 bases map to TRBD2. The TCR originated in a human donor with acute or convalescent COVID-19. The donor label of this sample is uncertain. The CDR3 nucleotides are TGTGCCTGGAGTAAAGGGACTAGTGGAAGAGAGCAGTACTTC. Translation: CAWSKGTSGREQYF.